These 27 T cell receptor beta chains share one sample of origin, sequenced in a study of T cells in Graves' hyperthyroidism and ophthalmopathy. The TCR beta CDR3 regions underwent amplification using RNA transcripts as the source. The TCR CDR3 was amplified in a first-round RT-PCR using the HTBI primer set. Each CDR3 protein is one row after TCRdb ran MiXCR on the multiplex PCR reads. The sample shows 550,000 to 600,000 distinct CDR3 sequences, roughly 50% of them seen only once. What was sequenced was peripheral blood or thyroid tissue (not recorded which). Receptors were obtained from an adult woman with Graves' disease, either hyperthyroidism or ophthalmopathy (not recorded which).

This clonotype was detected ten times or more. The genes are TRBV5-1 and TRBJ2-7, with D perhaps being TRBD1 or TRBD2 (5 bases each). Trimming pared 0 bases from V and 2 bases from J, leaving 15 bases between. The CDR3 is 16 residues long. The germline V gene encodes CDR1 SGHRS and CDR2 YFSETQ. The CDR3 loop is CASSLDPAGRAYEQYF. CDR3 in DNA: TGCGCCAGCAGCTTGGATCCGGCAGGGAGAGCCTACGAGCAGTACTTC.

This clonotype was seen ten or more times. The chain joins TRBV29-1 to TRBJ1-1, with 9 bases identical to TRBD1. The V gene's germline CDR1 is SQVTM and CDR2 ANQGSEA. V shed 3 bases, J shed 3 bases, and the junction held 2 bases outside the gene matches. CDR3 length: 13 amino acids. CDR3 sequence reads: CSVERDRDTEAFF. The CDR3 DNA sequence: TGCAGCGTTGAGAGGGACAGGGACACTGAAGCTTTCTTT.

This chain connects TRBV25-1 to TRBJ2-2; 14 bases are a match to TRBD2. The CDR3 covers 19 residues. J gave up 3 bases and V 6 bases, and 12 bases lay outside the gene matches. Germline assignment: CDR1 MGHDK and CDR2 SYGVNS. The CDR3 here is CASSPRGLAGGFDTGELFF. CDR3 sequence (DNA): TGTGCCAGCAGCCCCCGAGGACTAGCGGGAGGATTCGACACCGGGGAGCTGTTTTTT.

There are many counts of this clonotype. This sequence joins TRBV13 and TRBJ1-4, with D maybe TRBD1 (6 bases). The germline V and J ends were trimmed by 6 bases and 10 bases, with 21 bases remaining between them. Germline values: CDR1 PRHDT, CDR2 FYEKMQ (reference sequence). CDR3 length: 15 residues. CDR3 DNA: TGTGCCAGCAGGCGAAGAGTGGACAGTACTCGAAAACTGTTTTTT. This gives the protein CASRRRVDSTRKLFF.

This chain uses TRBV10-3 with TRBJ1-1; tentatively, D is TRBD1 (5 bases). This CDR3 has 13 amino acids. V was trimmed by 5 bases and J by 4 bases, leaving 11 bases between them. CDR1 is ENHRY, CDR2 SYGVKD, per germline. The CDR3 protein is CAISYPGRTEAFF. In DNA, the CDR3 is TGTGCCATCAGTTACCCGGGGCGCACTGAAGCTTTCTTT.

The V and J genes are TRBV7-2 and TRBJ2-5, with a possible D match to TRBD2 (5 bases). Trimming stripped 8 bases from V and 5 bases from J, with 24 bases between. The CDR3 spans 16 residues. Germline loops: CDR1 SGHTA, CDR2 FQGNSA. The CDR3 nucleotides are TGTGCCAGCTCGTTGATCACGGGGAAAAATTGGGAGACCCAGTACTTC. Its translation is CASSLITGKNWETQYF.

Many counts were recorded for this clonotype. The chain recombines TRBV5-1 with TRBJ1-1, with TRBD1 matching 7 bases. The V and J ends lost 2 bases and 0 bases, in that order; junction bases with no gene match: 4. CDR1 is SGHRS, CDR2 YFSETQ, per germline. The CDR3 covers 15 residues. The CDR3 DNA reads as TGCGCCAGCAGCTTATGGACAGGACTGAACACTGAAGCTTTCTTT. This codes for CASSLWTGLNTEAFF. The whole variable domain, remainder taken from reference TRBV5-1 and TRBJ1-1, is KAGVTQTPRYLIKTRGQQVTLSCSPISGHRSVSWYQQTPGQGLQFLFEYFSETQRNKGNFPGRFSGRQFSNSRSEMNVSTLELGDSALYLCASSLWTGLNTEAFFGQGTRLTVV.

This clonotype appeared once. The chain employs TRBV2 and TRBJ1-5, with a weak D call TRBD1 (5 bases). Between the trimmed V and J ends, which lost 4 bases and 7 bases, there was a span of 14 bases. CDR3 length: 14 residues. Germline-derived CDR1 and CDR2 are SNHLY and FYNNEI. DNA of the CDR3: TGTGCCAGCAGTGCGGGGGAGCGCCAGCAGCCCCAGCATTTT. Amino acid sequence: CASSAGERQQPQHF.

The gene calls are TRBV7-9 and TRBJ2-5; D gene unclear. Looked up from germline, CDR1 is SEHNR and CDR2 is FQNEAQ (reference sequence). The CDR3 runs 13 residues. Trimming took 5 bases from V and 1 from J, leaving 8 bases between them. The CDR3, as DNA: TGTGCCAGCAGCCCGGCAGGCCAAGAGACCCAGTACTTC. Encoded protein: CASSPAGQETQYF.

This clonotype showed up just a few times. The J gene is TRBJ2-5, the V gene TRBV9; D is perhaps TRBD1 (6 bases). Deletions cut 7 bases from V and 0 bases from J, with 19 bases between. Germline CDR1 is SGDLS and CDR2 is YYNGEE. The CDR3 totals 16 residues. This CDR3 reads CASSLFAGTNQETQYF. The CDR3 nucleotides are TGTGCCAGCTCTCTGTTCGCCGGGACAAACCAAGAGACCCAGTACTTC. Supplemented by reference TRBV9 and TRBJ2-5, the full variable domain reads DSGVTQTPKHLITATGQRVTLRCSPRSGDLSVYWYQQSLDQGLQFLIQYYNGEERAKGNILERFSAQQFPDLHSELNLSSLELGDSALYFCASSLFAGTNQETQYFGPGTRLLVL.

The chain has TRBV2 and TRBJ1-4, with 7 positions matching TRBD1. The CDR3 totals 14 residues. Trimming at V came to 1 base and at J to 5 bases, leaving 1 base not matched to a gene. The V gene's germline CDR1 is SNHLY and CDR2 FYNNEI. CDR3 coding DNA: TGTGCCAGCAGTGAAGGGGGACAGAATGAAAAACTGTTTTTT. Protein product: CASSEGGQNEKLFF.

This clonotype was recorded a few times. The chain carries TRBV7-2 and TRBJ2-3; D unresolved. The CDR3 is 15 amino acids. From germline, CDR1 is SGHTA and CDR2 FQGNSA. Trimming removed 5 bases from V and 0 bases from J, with 12 bases in between. CDR3 bases: TGTGCCAGCAGCATAGATGGTACTAGCACAGATACGCAGTATTTT. It codes for CASSIDGTSTDTQYF.

The gene calls are TRBV7-2 and TRBJ1-2, with a possible D match to TRBD1 (6 bases). Per the germline V gene, CDR1 is SGHTA and CDR2 is FQGNSA. The CDR3 is made up of 15 amino acids. Trimming pared 5 bases from V and 5 bases from J, leaving 18 bases between. The CDR3 DNA reads TGTGCCAGCAGCCTCGAGGGGGGAAGACGGTATGGCTACACCTTC. It is translated as CASSLEGGRRYGYTF. Full variable domain (outside the CDR3, taken from reference TRBV7-2 and TRBJ1-2): GAGVSQSPSNKVTEKGKDVELRCDPISGHTALYWYRQSLGQGLEFLIYFQGNSAPDKSGLPSDRFSAERTGGSVSTLTIQRTQQEDSAVYLCASSLEGGRRYGYTFGSGTRLTVV.

The rearrangement uses TRBV19 and TRBJ1-1, with 7 bases fitting TRBD1. CDR1 is LNHDA and CDR2 is SQIVND in the germline V gene (reference sequence). The V segment lost 4 bases and the J segment 0 bases; nucleotides outside the gene matches: 8. The length of the CDR3 is 16 residues. CDR3 in amino acids: CASSTGTVFMNTEAFF. CDR3 DNA: TGTGCCAGTAGTACGGGGACAGTATTCATGAACACTGAAGCTTTCTTT.

This clonotype turned up a few times. V and J are TRBV28 and TRBJ2-7, with 10 bases lining up with TRBD1. V was clipped by 6 bases and J by 3 bases; unmatched bases: 2. This CDR3 is built from 13 residues. Germline CDR1 MDHEN, CDR2 SYDVKM. The CDR3 DNA is TGTGCCAGCAGGGGGACAGGGGACTACGAGCAGTACTTC. It codes for CASRGTGDYEQYF.

This sequence joins TRBV10-3 and TRBJ2-5, with D perhaps matching TRBD2 (7 bases). The CDR3 is 14 residues long. The germline V gene has CDR1 ENHRY and CDR2 SYGVKD. Trimming stripped 10 bases from V and 5 bases from J, with 20 bases between. CDR3 DNA: TGTGCCACCACAGAGGGGGGGATGATGGAGACCCAGTACTTC. Translated, it gives CATTEGGMMETQYF.

This clonotype was detected only a few times. This chain joins TRBV10-3 and TRBJ2-3; D remains unclear. The CDR3 runs 15 residues. CDR1 and CDR2 from the germline V gene are ENHRY and SYGVKD. V lost 3 bases and J lost 0, with 10 bases in between. The CDR3 nucleotides read TGTGCCATCAGTGAAGGTGGGCACAGCACAGATACGCAGTATTTT. Translation: CAISEGGHSTDTQYF.

This clonotype was counted ten times or more. An end of the junction differs from the germline gene, which may be a read error. J is TRBJ2-7 and V is TRBV6-5; 7 bases are shared with TRBD2. CDR1 and CDR2 from the germline V gene are MNHEY and SVGAGI. The CDR3 sequence is 15 residues long. The CDR3 DNA reads as TGTGCTAGCAGTTACTCGGGGGAGGGATCCTACGAGCAGTACTTC. This gives the protein CASSYSGEGSYEQYF.

The chain uses TRBV11-3 and TRBJ1-2; D remains unclear. Germline V lookup: CDR1 SGHNT, CDR2 YENEEA. V lost 1 base, J lost 2 bases, and 17 bases lay in between. This CDR3 is built from 17 residues. CDR3 sequence: CASSLVPGRTGNYGYTF. CDR3 sequence (DNA): TGTGCCAGCAGCTTAGTACCGGGGAGGACTGGGAACTATGGCTACACCTTC.

This clonotype showed up just a few times. The rearrangement joins TRBV20-1 to TRBJ2-5, with D possibly TRBD1 on 5 matching bases. Germline V gives CDR1 DFQATT, CDR2 SNEGSKA (reference sequence). The CDR3 is 14 residues long. Trimming stripped 4 bases from V and 2 bases from J, with 14 bases between. The CDR3 reads CSATKLDRQETQYF. The CDR3 DNA sequence: TGCAGTGCTACCAAACTTGACAGACAAGAGACCCAGTACTTC.

This clonotype was found many times. The chain joins TRBV29-1 to TRBJ2-5, with 9 bases fitting TRBD2. Germline V lookup: CDR1 SQVTM, CDR2 ANQGSEA. Trimming removed 0 bases from V and 5 bases from J; junction bases left unmatched: 10. The CDR3 extends over 16 amino acids. CDR3 coding DNA: TGCAGCGTTGAAGACCCGCGGGAGGGCCGGGGTGAGACCCAGTACTTC. It translates to CSVEDPREGRGETQYF.

There are many counts of this clonotype. The rearrangement links TRBV9 to TRBJ1-1; weak D call: TRBD1 (5 bases). The CDR3 totals 16 residues. V lost 5 bases and J lost 0, with 17 bases in between. In germline, CDR1 is SGDLS, CDR2 YYNGEE. Here the CDR3 reads CASRPAGLGLNTEAFF. DNA of the CDR3: TGTGCCAGCAGGCCTGCGGGGCTCGGGTTGAACACTGAAGCTTTCTTT.

On this clonotype itself: A much bigger clone sits one base away, suggesting this may be a read error. Lacking the conserved final phenylalanine or tryptophan, this CDR3 likely reflects a read error. The CDR3 spells CATRGGFTEAFL. The CDR3 region has the DNA TGTGCCACCCGAGGAGGGTTCACTGAAGCTTTCCTT. The chain joins TRBV27 to TRBJ1-1, with D hard to call. Germline-derived CDR1 and CDR2 are MNHEY and SMNVEV (reference sequence). V was cut by 10 bases and J by 4 bases, with 13 bases left in between. The CDR3 has 12 residues.

This clonotype turned up a few times. This chain joins TRBV10-3 and TRBJ1-3; 7 bases match TRBD1. V dropped 2 bases and J dropped 4; count of bases not matched to a gene: 2. CDR3 length: 14 amino acids. CDR1 ENHRY and CDR2 SYGVKD come from the germline V gene. The CDR3 loop is CAISEEGAGNTIYF. The CDR3 DNA reads as TGTGCCATCAGTGAGGAGGGGGCCGGAAACACCATATATTTT.

In the case of this clonotype: Sequence at one end of the junction differs from germline and may be a read error. The CDR3 bases are TGTGCCAGCAGCTTATCCCATCTCTACGGGCAGTACTTC. Translation: CASSLSHLYGQYF. The J gene is TRBJ2-7, the V gene TRBV7-2, with D uncertain. Germline V lookup: CDR1 SGHTA, CDR2 FQGNSA. The CDR3 has 13 amino acids. Full variable domain (remainder filled in from reference TRBV7-2 and TRBJ2-7): GAGVSQSPSNKVTEKGKDVELRCDPISGHTALYWYRQSLGQGLEFLIYFQGNSAPDKSGLPSDRFSAERTGGSVSTLTIQRTQQEDSAVYLCASSLSHLYGQYFGPGTRLTVT.

The chain combines TRBV6-1 with TRBJ1-2; maybe TRBD1 (6 bases). Germline CDR1 and CDR2: MNHNS and SASEGT. V gave up 7 bases and J gave up 5 bases, with 14 bases separating them. CDR3 length: 13 residues. In nucleotides, the CDR3 is TGTGCCAGCACTAAACAGGGCCAGTATGGCTACACCTTC. Protein: CASTKQGQYGYTF.

This chain connects TRBV10-2 to TRBJ1-6, with a possible D match to TRBD1 (5 bases). The CDR3 has 15 amino acids. Germline CDR1 is WSHSY and CDR2 is SAAADI. The V gene lost 5 bases and the J gene lost 9 bases, with 17 bases spanning the gap. CDR3 region: CASSSGRGIGSPLHF. The CDR3 DNA sequence: TGCGCCAGCAGTTCAGGAAGGGGTATAGGTTCACCCCTCCACTTT.